The rows below give T cell receptor beta chains drawn from one sample of a study of T cell responses to AZD1222 COVID-19 vaccine. Assay used: immunoSEQ multiplex PCR; TCRdb lists only in-frame clones, some missing. The sample shows fewer than 120,000 clones, approximately 94% of them seen only once. The sequencing used peripheral blood, collected 28 days after the second AZD1222 dose. The source is an adult who received the AZD1222 COVID-19 vaccine. The CDR3 runs from the conserved cysteine through the conserved F or W. D genes are given only for firm matches. The size of a clone is reported for some rows only, either as once, few or many, or as a class for expanded clones.

d_call: -
v_call: TRBV7-9
clone_size: -
j_call: TRBJ1-1
cdr3_nt: TGTGCCAGCAGCCCTCGGGGGACAAGCACTGAAGCTTTCTTT
cdr3_aa: CASSPRGTSTEAFF

d_call: TRBD1
v_call: TRBV19
clone_size: -
j_call: TRBJ1-1
cdr3_nt: TGTGCCAGTAGTATGTATCCAGGGGGCACTGAAGCTTTCTTT
cdr3_aa: CASSMYPGGTEAFF

d_call: -
v_call: TRBV14
clone_size: -
j_call: TRBJ2-2
cdr3_nt: TGTGCCAGCAGCCGGGGGGAAGAACACACCGGGGAGCTGTTTTTT
cdr3_aa: CASSRGEEHTGELFF

d_call: TRBD1
v_call: TRBV3-1/TRBV3-2
clone_size: -
j_call: TRBJ1-1
cdr3_nt: TGTGCCAGCAGAGACAGGGGGTTGAACACTGAAGCTTTCTTT
cdr3_aa: CASRDRGLNTEAFF

d_call: TRBD1
v_call: TRBV10-2
clone_size: few
j_call: TRBJ1-2
cdr3_nt: TGCGCCAGCAGTGAGGGCAGCGGACAGGGTTTGGCGGGCGGCTACACCTTC
cdr3_aa: CASSEGSGQGLAGGYTF

d_call: -
v_call: TRBV9
clone_size: -
j_call: TRBJ2-2
cdr3_nt: TGTGCCAGCAGCGTAGCGGGACAGAACACCGGGGAGCTGTTTTTT
cdr3_aa: CASSVAGQNTGELFF

d_call: -
v_call: TRBV27
clone_size: -
j_call: TRBJ1-5
cdr3_nt: TGTGCCAGCAGTTTAGGGCCCATTCAGAACCAGCATTTT
cdr3_aa: CASSLGPIQNQHF

d_call: -
v_call: TRBV13
clone_size: -
j_call: TRBJ1-1
cdr3_nt: TGTGCCAGCATGATGGGACAAAAGAACACTGAAGCTTTCTTT
cdr3_aa: CASMMGQKNTEAFF

d_call: -
v_call: TRBV18
clone_size: -
j_call: TRBJ1-2
cdr3_nt: TGTGCCAGCTCACCTTCCGGGAACCAAGGGTATGGCTACACCTTC
cdr3_aa: CASSPSGNQGYGYTF

d_call: TRBD2
v_call: TRBV6-6
clone_size: -
j_call: TRBJ2-1
cdr3_nt: TGTGCCAGCAGTCCAGCCCCCACAGCGGGAAGGGTCAATGAGCAGTTCTTC
cdr3_aa: CASSPAPTAGRVNEQFF

d_call: -
v_call: TRBV5-4
clone_size: few
j_call: TRBJ1-2
cdr3_nt: TGTGCCAGCAGCTTGTTGTCTTCTTATGGCTACACCTTC
cdr3_aa: CASSLLSSYGYTF

d_call: TRBD2
v_call: TRBV5-4
clone_size: -
j_call: TRBJ2-1
cdr3_nt: TGTGCCAGCAGCTTGTGGGCGGGGGGGTCCTCCTACAATGAGCAGTTCTTC
cdr3_aa: CASSLWAGGSSYNEQFF

d_call: -
v_call: TRBV6-4
clone_size: -
j_call: TRBJ2-3
cdr3_nt: TGTGCCAGCAGTGAACGACACGCCACAGATACGCAGTATTTT
cdr3_aa: CASSERHATDTQYF

d_call: -
v_call: TRBV20-1
clone_size: -
j_call: TRBJ2-7
cdr3_nt: TGCAGTGCATCCCGGGACTACGAGCAGTACTTC
cdr3_aa: CSASRDYEQYF

d_call: TRBD1
v_call: TRBV19
clone_size: -
j_call: TRBJ1-5
cdr3_nt: TGTGCCAGTAGCTTGGACAGGGTCAGACAGCCCCAGCATTTT
cdr3_aa: CASSLDRVRQPQHF

d_call: -
v_call: TRBV3-1/TRBV3-2
clone_size: -
j_call: TRBJ1-2
cdr3_nt: TGTGCCAGCAGCCAAGTTTTACAGGCCCAGGCTAACTATGGCTACACCTTC
cdr3_aa: CASSQVLQAQANYGYTF

d_call: -
v_call: TRBV5-6
clone_size: -
j_call: TRBJ2-2
cdr3_nt: TGTGCCAGGGGGGGACTGCACCCCATGAACACCGGGGAGCTGTTTTTT
cdr3_aa: CARGGLHPMNTGELFF

d_call: -
v_call: TRBV4-1
clone_size: -
j_call: TRBJ2-7
cdr3_nt: TGCGCCAGCAGCCAGGGACCGACCTACGAGCAGTACTTC
cdr3_aa: CASSQGPTYEQYF

d_call: -
v_call: TRBV4-1
clone_size: -
j_call: TRBJ1-5
cdr3_nt: TGCGCCAGCAGCCAAGTGGCAGTAGGACAGCCCCAGCATTTT
cdr3_aa: CASSQVAVGQPQHF

d_call: -
v_call: TRBV18
clone_size: few
j_call: TRBJ1-5
cdr3_nt: TGTGCCAGCTCCGAACAAACCCATCAGCCCCAGCATTTT
cdr3_aa: CASSEQTHQPQHF

d_call: -
v_call: TRBV5-1
clone_size: -
j_call: TRBJ2-5
cdr3_nt: TGCGCCAGCAGCTTGGGGGGGAGAGAGACCCAGTACTTC
cdr3_aa: CASSLGGRETQYF

d_call: TRBD1
v_call: TRBV19
clone_size: -
j_call: TRBJ1-3
cdr3_nt: TGTGCCAGTAGTATACCCGGGACAGTCTCTGGAAACACCATATATTTT
cdr3_aa: CASSIPGTVSGNTIYF

d_call: -
v_call: TRBV6-4
clone_size: -
j_call: TRBJ1-4
cdr3_nt: TGTGCCAGCAGTGAAAGTGGACAGCCAAATGAAAAACTGTTTTTT
cdr3_aa: CASSESGQPNEKLFF